This T cell receptor beta chain appears in the sequencing data of a study of cytomegalovirus exposure and HLA in healthy donors (dated by TCRdb to 2016 to 2017). The study in broad terms: An earlier analysis of about 560 of the donors reported about 280 Gb of sequence data and around 100 million unique TCR beta sequences obtained from about 180 million T cells. All discovery cohort repertoires had been generated using a single sequencing platform. Four to six DR-DQ haplotypes were handled as single units for association and clustering, since linkage in the cohort was strong. Along with the roughly 700-subject first cohort, a separate validation cohort of approximately 110 different subjects was used. Using immunosequencing, the study profiled T cell repertoires from about 620 subjects and related those repertoires to cytomegalovirus serostatus. Typing coverage varied by locus: roughly 620-640 donors for A, B, C, DRB1 and DQB1; 500 to 550 for DQA1; nearly 610 for DPA1; more than 450 for DPB1. Class I and class II HLA loci were covered by the typing at four-digit resolution. Donor age, sex, ethnicity and CMV serostatus were compiled together with the repertoire data. To study patterns of TCR occurrence, a later analysis re-analyzed previously published TCR beta repertoires from hundreds of donors and added high-resolution HLA genotyping. Among 398 genotyped donors of the cohort, an average of approximately 240,000 unique TCR beta nucleotide sequences were sequenced per donor, around 20% of them non-productive. In the later analysis, no new phenotypic data were used to find candidate immune exposures; instead, reliance was placed on TCR beta sequences and their occurrence across donors. The genetic ancestry cluster associated with self-reported Caucasian donors included 81% of the 300 to 400 genotyped donors. The study aimed to test whether signatures of past pathogen exposure could be identified by cataloging public T cell receptors. High-throughput TCR immunosequencing, statistical association of individual TCRs with disease status, and machine learning were combined to predict cytomegalovirus infection status. To decide whether each TCR beta V gene segment behaved as functional or pseudogenic, an earlier analysis of some 600 of the donors relied on high-throughput TCR beta sequencing. About 310 gigabases of sequencing data and approximately 80 million unique TCR sequences were included in an early release covering about 620 HLA-typed donors. Genome-wide SNP genotypes for about 60% of the 666 donors were used in a later genetic analysis, which treated that subset as a discovery cohort. Overall results and qualifications from the work: A later analysis found that most CMV-associated TCR beta chains appeared HLA-restricted, with HLA associations seemingly driven largely by CMV exposure. Correlated functional status among segregating V segments might be attributable to linkage disequilibrium, but an unknown experimental factor could not be ruled out. Roughly uniform sequencing depth across donors was assumed in presence/absence analyses, although this assumption may not hold. HLA typing was unavailable for some donors at each locus, so association tests used only the typed subset. The sequencing pipeline was judged likely to have produced a cluster of highly shared sequence variants as a technical artifact. Because counts were too low, 15 to 20 rarely observed V segments, including chromosome 9 orphons, were excluded from the earlier analysis of some 590 of the donors. The authors suggested that the approach could potentially be generalized to other disease states and immunological phenotypes. In an earlier analysis of about 540 of the donors, most TCR beta V segments were observed in productive rearrangements about 87% or about 30% of the time, broadly matching IMGT annotations. A later genetic analysis associated a missense DCLRE1C variant with V-gene and J-gene trimming of TCR beta chains, and an independent cohort replicated the association. In both the original and validation cohorts, the classifier was reported to diagnose cytomegalovirus status with high specificity and sensitivity. In a later analysis, HLA-associated TCR beta chains showed more clonal expansion and lower generation probabilities than non-associated chains that were equally common. In a later analysis, several top co-occurrence clusters were reported to appear linked to parvovirus B19, influenza, CMV and Epstein-Barr virus. A further reported finding was that TCR beta sequences accurately predicted the HLA-A and HLA-B alleles for most subjects in the first cohort. Compared with the roughly 720-donor mean, donors in an Asian-associated ancestry cluster had fewer N-insertions in productive TCRs, according to a later genetic analysis. In a later analysis, some 18,000 TCR beta sequences were associated with specific HLA alleles at a false discovery rate of 0.05. In the study, about 150 TCR beta chains were listed as associated with cytomegalovirus. When HLA alleles, especially DR and DQ, strongly co-occurred, TCR associations were difficult to assign to individual alleles. According to a later analysis, TCR association rates differed among HLA loci, with DRB1 alleles showing the most associated TCRs and HLA-C alleles showing the fewest. Some IMGT-functional V segments, including TRBV6-2 and TRBV6-3, could not be distinguished by the 87-base-pair reads and were therefore excluded. Most TCR sequences were seen in very few donors, while some public TCRs were found in many individuals. In this cohort, only TCR beta chains were sequenced, and detectable features were limited by the absence of alpha or paired-chain data. Immune exposure information for the cohort was limited to CMV serostatus. In vitro tests confirmed that a few of the cytomegalovirus-associated TCR beta chains recognize cytomegalovirus antigens.

In total, roughly 670 healthy bone marrow donors made up the cohort. At the time of sampling, all cohort members were nominally healthy, though unrecorded immune exposures were likely present. The donor was CMV seropositive and belonged to the group of some 290 seropositive cohort members. A peripheral blood sample was collected from each donor, and TCR beta sequencing was performed on peripheral blood mononuclear cells. The Qiagen DNeasy Blood Extraction Kit was used to extract genomic DNA from the blood cell samples. CDR1 SEHNR and CDR2 FQNEAQ were looked up in the germline V gene (reference sequence). Inclusive of the bounding cysteine and phenylalanine, the CDR3 is 18 residues long. The CDR3 DNA has 54 bases and is translated from base 1. Trimming accounts for 3 bases at V and 6 bases at J, while the number of junction bases matched to no gene is 9. Receptors were amplified or captured by the immunoSEQ multiplex PCR assay. The multiplex PCR relied on a mix of 60 forward primers for TCR Vbeta segments and 13 reverse primers for TCR Jbeta segments. The CDR3 region of rearranged TCR beta genes was amplified from genomic DNA with a multiplex PCR assay. The Illumina HiSeq System was used to sequence the amplified TCR beta libraries as 87-base-pair reads. The original pipeline was this. Across the 500 to 750 repertoires, a later analysis counted roughly 84 million unique TCR beta chains, roughly 11 million of which were shared by at least two donors. Raw reads were error-corrected and collapsed into unique sequences by a nearest-neighbor algorithm in which closely related sequences were merged to remove PCR and sequencing errors. Alignment of CDR3 sequences to IMGT reference sequences was used to assign V, D and J gene segments. Each retained sequence needed at least a six-nucleotide match to both a V gene segment and a J gene segment. Rearrangements were classified as productive when the CDR3 lacked stop codons and remained in frame with V and J, and all other rearrangements were classified as non-productive. CDR3 was defined by IMGT convention, running from the second conserved V-encoded cysteine to the conserved J-encoded phenylalanine. Sequences without an unambiguous match to a single V gene segment were excluded from the earlier analysis of a few hundred of the donors. An earlier analysis of approximately 590 of the donors classified V segments as functional when productive rearrangements were above 56.7% and as segregating when the standard deviation between donors was above 5%. To diagnose cytomegalovirus status from the catalog of TCR beta chain sequences, a statistical classification framework was built. A later analysis assigned V and J genes by comparing TCR nucleotide sequences with IMGT/GENE-DB human TR gene sequences. Using the TCRdist pipeline, a later analysis assigned CDR3 sequences along with most-parsimonious VDJ recombination scenarios. A later analysis defined each TCR beta chain by its CDR3 amino acid sequence plus V-gene family, and excluded reads lacking a unique V-gene family. To address suspected cross-contamination and a sequencing artifact, a later analysis removed around 590 highly shared, low-generation-probability nucleotide sequences. In a later analysis, a clonal expansion index was calculated for each public chain from normalized within-repertoire ranks of inferred template counts. In a later analysis, generation probabilities were computed with a VDJ recombination model fitted to out-of-frame rearrangements, and the resulting probabilities were checked against IGoR. In a later analysis, TCR-TCR, TCR-HLA and TCR-CMV co-occurrence was scored with hypergeometric tests, and a repertoire-size bias correction was applied to TCR pairs. To estimate false discovery rates, a later analysis permuted the HLA or CMV assignments 20 times. In a later analysis, co-occurring TCRs were grouped using DBSCAN, and TCRdist sequence similarity was added for clustering within HLA-allele-positive subsets. Repertoires with fewer than 30,000 or more than 120,000 public chains were left out of co-occurrence clustering, as were about five repertoires with anomalous nucleotide sharing. Entries here come from immuneACCESS through TCRdb and include only in-frame sequences with V and J called. Some clones fail to appear in such tables; in the studies checked, an unresolved V gene covers under half of the shortfall, and the cause of the remainder is unknown. V and J calls and clone size follow that table, whereas D and trimming were derived from the DNA. The sample contains 90,000 to 95,000 clones, around 78% of them found a single time. About 4.5% of the sample comes from the top ten.

A word on this clone: No cognate antigen has been identified for it. Per-base quality was not reported, and no clone a single base away is much larger than it.

This TCR derives from a male donor in good health and CMV-seropositive. This chain is built from TRBV7-9 and TRBJ2-2, and 14 junctional nucleotides match TRBD2. Sequenced input: PBMCs. The sequence in DNA is TGTGCCAGCAGCTTTCCGGGACTAGCGGGAGCCCCGGCCGGGGAGCTGTTTTTT. Its coded protein is CASSFPGLAGAPAGELFF.